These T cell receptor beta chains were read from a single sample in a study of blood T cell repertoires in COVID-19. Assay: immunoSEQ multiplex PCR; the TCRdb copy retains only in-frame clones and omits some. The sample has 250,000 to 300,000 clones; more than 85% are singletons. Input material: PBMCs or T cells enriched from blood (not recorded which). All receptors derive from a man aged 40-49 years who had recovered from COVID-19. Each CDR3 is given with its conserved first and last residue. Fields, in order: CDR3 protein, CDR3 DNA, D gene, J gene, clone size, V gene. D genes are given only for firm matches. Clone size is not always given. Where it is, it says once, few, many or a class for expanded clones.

CASGPRRQGADTQYF TGTGCCAGCGGCCCTCGACGGCAAGGGGCGGATACGCAGTATTTT NA TRBJ2-3 NA TRBV7-2
CASSSSTGTYEQYF TGTGCCAGCAGCTCTTCGACAGGAACCTACGAGCAGTACTTC NA TRBJ2-7 NA TRBV9
CASSERLPRTGDGYTF TGTGCCAGCAGTGAAAGGCTGCCTAGGACAGGGGATGGCTACACCTTC TRBD1 TRBJ1-2 NA TRBV25-1
CASSLDRGLYEQYF TGTGCCAGCAGTCTGGACAGGGGTCTTTACGAGCAGTACTTC TRBD1 TRBJ2-7 NA TRBV6-5
CAWSPPGLAASTDTQYF TGTGCCTGGAGTCCTCCGGGACTAGCGGCTAGCACAGATACGCAGTATTTT TRBD2 TRBJ2-3 NA TRBV30
CSASTLAGGIGDEQYF TGCAGTGCTAGTACGCTAGCGGGAGGAATCGGCGACGAGCAGTACTTC TRBD2 TRBJ2-7 NA TRBV20-1
CATSTTGGLPPGTQYF TGTGCCACCAGCACCACAGGGGGCCTGCCACCAGGTACGCAGTATTTT TRBD1 TRBJ2-3 NA TRBV24-1
CATLVGDREFF TGTGCCACCTTGGTTGGGGACAGGGAGTTCTTC TRBD1 TRBJ2-1 NA TRBV19
CASSLEAPSNYGYTF TGTGCCAGCAGCTTAGAAGCTCCGAGTAACTATGGCTACACCTTC NA TRBJ1-2 NA TRBV11-3
CASRTSEGYNEQFF TGTGCCAGCAGGACATCCGAGGGTTACAATGAGCAGTTCTTC NA TRBJ2-1 NA TRBV6-5
CASSRDNNQPQHF TGTGCCAGCAGCCGGGACAACAATCAGCCCCAGCATTTT NA TRBJ1-5 NA TRBV27
CSVTTGIYEQYF TGCAGCGTGACGACAGGTATCTACGAGCAGTACTTC NA TRBJ2-7 NA TRBV29-1
CATSDFETGTSGGNEQFF TGTGCCACCAGTGACTTTGAGACAGGGACTAGCGGAGGCAATGAGCAGTTCTTC TRBD2 TRBJ2-1 NA TRBV24-1
CAINEGGYADTQYF TGTGCCATCAACGAGGGCGGGTACGCAGATACGCAGTATTTT NA TRBJ2-3 NA TRBV10-3
CATSRGTGRAGELFF TGTGCCACCAGCAGAGGGACAGGGCGGGCCGGGGAGCTGTTTTTT TRBD1 TRBJ2-2 NA TRBV15
CASSSRRVNEKLFF TGTGCCAGCAGCTCGCGACGGGTAAATGAAAAACTGTTTTTT NA TRBJ1-4 once TRBV13
CASSRSLQGHYNEQFF TGCGCCAGCAGCCGGTCTTTGCAGGGCCACTACAATGAGCAGTTCTTC NA TRBJ2-1 NA TRBV5-1
CASSRQRQGDFSNYGYTF TGTGCCAGCAGCCGACAGAGACAGGGTGATTTTTCTAACTATGGCTACACCTTC TRBD1 TRBJ1-2 NA TRBV11-2
CASSSRQESAGGTQYF TGTGCCAGCAGCTCTCGACAGGAGTCGGCGGGCGGGACCCAGTACTTC NA TRBJ2-5 NA TRBV7-9
CASSPGPGQGLNQPQHF TGCGCCAGCAGCCCTGGCCCGGGACAGGGTCTAAATCAGCCCCAGCATTTT TRBD1 TRBJ1-5 NA TRBV5-1
CASSEFGTVYVNQPQHF TGTGCCAGCAGTGAATTTGGGACAGTCTACGTCAATCAGCCCCAGCATTTT TRBD1 TRBJ1-5 NA TRBV2
CASSPRTGLNTEAFF TGTGCCAGCTCACCAAGGACAGGGTTGAACACTGAAGCTTTCTTT TRBD1 TRBJ1-1 NA TRBV18
CATSIGTDLTGELFF TGTGCCACCAGCATCGGGACAGATTTGACCGGGGAGCTGTTTTTT TRBD1 TRBJ2-2 once TRBV24-1
CASSPSFVGSGGPDTQYF TGTGCCAGCAGCCCGAGCTTTGTTGGTAGCGGGGGGCCAGATACGCAGTATTTT TRBD2 TRBJ2-3 NA TRBV3-1/TRBV3-2
CAGGGFVEQYF TGTGCCGGGGGAGGTTTTGTCGAGCAGTACTTC NA TRBJ2-7 NA TRBV28
CATSRDRGPETQYF TGTGCCACCAGCAGAGATAGGGGCCCGGAGACCCAGTACTTC NA TRBJ2-5 NA TRBV15
CASSYTSGGWETQYF TGTGCCAGCAGCTACACTAGCGGGGGGTGGGAGACCCAGTACTTC TRBD2 TRBJ2-5 NA TRBV11-2
CASSLGQGAVDYGYTF TGTGCCAGCAGTTTGGGGCAGGGGGCGGTCGACTATGGCTACACCTTC TRBD1 TRBJ1-2 once TRBV28
CASSLGVAGYVYNEQFF TGTGCCAGCAGCTTAGGAGTAGCGGGATATGTATACAATGAGCAGTTCTTC TRBD2 TRBJ2-1 NA TRBV7-8
CASSPWLERDHTDTQYF TGTGCCAGCAGCCCATGGTTGGAGCGCGATCACACAGATACGCAGTATTTT NA TRBJ2-3 NA TRBV7-2
CAREGRTGVRRDDSYEQYF TGTGCCAGGGAGGGACGGACAGGTGTTAGGCGGGATGACTCCTACGAGCAGTACTTC NA TRBJ2-7 NA TRBV3-1/TRBV3-2
CASSPGYPRNQPQHF TGTGCCAGCAGCCCAGGGTACCCCCGCAATCAGCCCCAGCATTTT NA TRBJ1-5 few TRBV27
CATSRDNREETQYF TGTGCCACCAGCAGAGATAATAGAGAAGAGACCCAGTACTTC NA TRBJ2-5 NA TRBV15
CASSRLAGALHEQFF TGTGCCAGCAGCCGACTAGCGGGAGCCCTTCATGAGCAGTTCTTC TRBD2 TRBJ2-1 NA TRBV7-3
CASSRDRDYYGYTF TGTGCCAGTAGCCGGGACAGGGATTACTATGGCTACACCTTC TRBD1 TRBJ1-2 NA TRBV19
CAISAGTGYGYTF TGTGCCATCAGTGCCGGGACAGGCTATGGCTACACCTTC TRBD1 TRBJ1-2 few TRBV10-3
CASSRSGGTDTQYF TGTGCCAGCAGCCGAAGCGGGGGCACAGATACGCAGTATTTT TRBD2 TRBJ2-3 NA TRBV3-1/TRBV3-2
CASNPGQWRPSILQPQHF TGTGCCAGTAACCCGGGACAGTGGAGGCCGTCAATACTACAGCCCCAGCATTTT TRBD1 TRBJ1-5 NA TRBV19
CASSNSRGQGNTEAFF TGTGCCAGTAGTAATAGCAGGGGACAGGGGAACACTGAAGCTTTCTTT TRBD1 TRBJ1-1 once TRBV19
CASSQGTSGSYEQYF TGTGCCAGCAGCCAAGGGACTAGCGGGAGCTACGAGCAGTACTTC TRBD2 TRBJ2-7 NA TRBV7-9
CASSTTPAAGELFF TGCGCCAGCAGTACCACACCGGCGGCCGGGGAGCTGTTTTTT NA TRBJ2-2 NA TRBV10-1
CASSQVQGRGHEKLFF TGCGCCAGCAGCCAAGTTCAGGGCAGGGGGCATGAAAAACTGTTTTTT TRBD1 TRBJ1-4 NA TRBV4-3
CSGQGAWGEKLFF TGCAGCGGCCAGGGGGCCTGGGGTGAAAAACTGTTTTTT TRBD1 TRBJ1-4 NA TRBV29-1
CASRTHSDRNTEAFF TGTGCCAGCAGGACCCACTCGGACAGGAACACTGAAGCTTTCTTT NA TRBJ1-1 NA TRBV6-5
CAISEGPDRANTGELFF TGTGCCATCAGCGAAGGTCCAGACAGGGCGAACACCGGGGAGCTGTTTTTT TRBD1 TRBJ2-2 NA TRBV10-3
CASSQNSRTGILRGYTF TGCGCCAGCAGCCAAAATTCTCGGACAGGGATCCTGCGTGGCTACACCTTC TRBD1 TRBJ1-2 NA TRBV4-1
CASSRPGTERYEQYF TGTGCCAGCAGTCGCCCCGGGACAGAGCGCTACGAGCAGTACTTC TRBD1 TRBJ2-7 NA TRBV5-4
CSVVGQAAYEQYF TGCAGCGTTGTCGGACAGGCGGCCTACGAGCAGTACTTC TRBD1 TRBJ2-7 NA TRBV29-1
CASSQLLRGLAEAFF TGTGCCAGCAGCCAACTTTTAAGGGGGCTGGCTGAAGCTTTCTTT TRBD1 TRBJ1-1 NA TRBV16